Listed below are T cell receptor beta chains from one sample, sequenced in a study of cytomegalovirus exposure and HLA in healthy donors. Sequenced by immunoSEQ multiplex PCR; TCRdb stores in-frame clones only, minus some. The sample has approximately 160,000 clones, 70% to 80% seen once; the top ten hold about 1%. Sequenced material: PBMCs. Source of these receptors: a woman between 40 and 50 years old in good health and CMV-seronegative. CDR3s leave out the opening cysteine and the closing phenylalanine or tryptophan.

cdr3_length | v_call | cdr3_aa
12 | TRBV9 | ASSPTGEDYGYT
13 | TRBV5-4 | ASSLGGTGNTEAF
14 | TRBV5-1 | ASSPLTGSSAYEQY
9 | TRBV11-3 | ASSEGYGYT
12 | TRBV9 | ASSISPLNTEAF
11 | TRBV27 | ASSRTRGETQY
15 | TRBV27 | ASSLSTVTFVAGELF
13 | TRBV5-4 | ASSPGQGRDQPQH
12 | TRBV29-1 | SGAGTVYQETQY
12 | TRBV29-1 | SVERDSSGNTIY
16 | TRBV13 | ASSIPSEREMRTDTQY
14 | TRBV28 | ASSPHRAPSGNTIY
21 | TRBV6-7 | ASSYSRVADRLAGTSSYNEQF
13 | TRBV25-1 | ASSPTDRADYEQY
11 | TRBV5-5 | ASSLDRVPEAF
14 | TRBV5-3 | ARTSDYGTNTGELF
11 | TRBV30 | AWNSDRYYGYT
12 | TRBV6-5 | ASSYFETGTEAF
11 | TRBV7-6 | ASSLGGVQPQH
14 | TRBV7-9 | ASSLKSGTGAYEQY
11 | TRBV5-1 | ASSRTSSYEQY
10 | TRBV10-3 | AISGQQETQY
15 | TRBV29-1 | SVDKGDSYKTMAGYT
11 | TRBV2 | ASEQGVVETQY
13 | TRBV28 | ASKARGPLSYGYT
12 | TRBV18 | ASHGQGAIYGYT
14 | TRBV5-6 | ASSGLPGTGGHGYT
10 | TRBV6-6 | ASTQGVQPQH
11 | TRBV7-9 | ASRAGQDYGYT
13 | TRBV18 | ASSQTSGMADTQY
12 | TRBV28 | ASRELDGSYEQY
12 | TRBV6-5 | ASSSQGTQNIQY
15 | TRBV5-4 | ASSSQGRGADEETQY
14 | TRBV19 | ASSRETGGASYGYT
12 | TRBV28 | ASSLGQGKGEAF
12 | TRBV25-1 | ASSDLQGIGEAF
12 | TRBV27 | ASSFRDRYTEAF
16 | TRBV10-3 | ATPGTGSFLGPNEKLF
14 | TRBV19 | ASSTETYRGNQPQH
13 | TRBV27 | ASSFLTSGNYEQY
13 | TRBV9 | ASSVKTSGNNEQF
9 | TRBV7-9 | ASSEPNEQF
10 | TRBV6-1 | ASSEDGGTQY
12 | TRBV29-1 | SVEEGQAYTEAF
17 | TRBV7-9 | ASSFPPQGLRSGANVLT
11 | TRBV28 | ASSLQTGYGYT
14 | TRBV7-9 | ASSLTAGAWLDEQF
13 | TRBV2 | ASSKDSYSYNEQF
13 | TRBV5-1 | ASSSGTLSGNTIY
12 | TRBV13 | ASSLKGVEGGYT
14 | TRBV6-5 | ASSYRRQGLTDTQY
13 | TRBV28 | ASSLAGAGEETQY
10 | TRBV28 | ASTDHNSPLH
12 | TRBV19 | ASSIRDNSYEQY
12 | TRBV19 | ASSRGGNYNEQF